Given below is one T cell receptor beta chain in context. The data derive from a study of blood T cell repertoires in COVID-19. Study background: Sources were T cells, B-cell-depleted T cells, or PBMCs; the material itself was cDNA or gDNA.

The authors' processing: The assay estimated nucleated cells by amplifying reference gene primers. Sequencing used immunoSEQ multiplex PCR; TCRdb keeps in-frame clones, though not all of them. That table is the source of V, J and clone size, and D and trimming were worked out from the DNA. The table has roughly 36,000 clones, approximately 85% seen once; the top ten hold about 4.2%. Germline CDR1 is GTSNPN and CDR2 is SVGIG (reference sequence). V shed 2 bases and J shed 0 bases, with 13 bases lying between them. The CDR3 loop spans 15 amino acids. The sequenced sample was peripheral blood. This TCR came from a man between 60 and 70 years old with acute or convalescent COVID-19. The rearrangement joins TRBV30 to TRBJ1-1; tentative D call: TRBD1 (5 bases). The CDR3 region is CAWSMGGGLNTEAFF. In DNA form, the CDR3 reads TGTGCCTGGAGTATGGGGGGGGGATTGAACACTGAAGCTTTCTTT.